This TCR beta chain was captured by sequencing in a study of OX40 agonist ivuxolimab in advanced cancers. The method was immunoSEQ multiplex PCR; TCRdb's version includes in-frame clones alone and lacks a portion of them. The profile shows just under 65,000 clones, more than 80% of them singletons. Baseline was the first blood sampling point, followed by cycle 4 day 1 and cycle 7 day 1. To note about this clone: The antigen is not known.

Per the germline V gene, CDR1 is SGHTA and CDR2 is FQGNSA. V lost 4 bases, J lost 2 bases, and 14 bases lay in between. This CDR3 region has 15 residues. Findings and limits, study-wide: Antigen specificity of clonally expanded peripheral T cells was not established. In the 0.1-3.0 mg/kg groups, partial responders showed among the lowest expansion.

The sequenced sample was CD4+ or CD8+ T cells sorted from blood, obtained in a trial of the OX40 agonist ivuxolimab. This chain links TRBV7-2 with TRBJ2-5; D may match TRBD1 or TRBD2 (5 bases each). This TCR was recovered from an adult with an advanced solid tumor such as melanoma, head and neck, liver or kidney cancer. The CDR3 nucleotides are TGTGCCAGCAGCTGGGGGAGTAGGGGACAAGAGACCCAGTACTTC. Amino acid sequence: CASSWGSRGQETQYF.